This T cell receptor (beta chain) was profiled in a study of spatial heterogeneity in lung cancer. Time point defined: sample taken at primary tumor resection. The sequenced material consisted of unsorted whole RNA from tumor, nontumor lung or frozen PBMC. Donors were around 70 untreated early-stage non-small cell lung cancer patients. The V gene lost 2 bases and the J gene lost 6 bases, with 9 bases spanning the gap. Germline CDR1 SGHDT, CDR2 YYEEEE. The CDR3 length is 13 residues. The presence of a unique molecular identifier marked each TCR cDNA molecule. MiXCR was run by TCRdb on the 5' RACE reads, yielding one entry per CDR3 protein. The data show more than 2,000 distinct CDR3 sequences, roughly a fifth seen once. By share, this clonotype counts as medium-sized.

This receptor was identified in a male donor with early-stage non-small cell lung cancer. The material sequenced was PBMCs, taken at surgery. The V call is TRBV5-6, the J call TRBJ1-5; D is unresolved. The CDR3 is CASSFGRGQPQHF. The CDR3 bases are TGTGCCAGCAGCTTCGGGCGGGGTCAGCCCCAGCATTTT.